The 2 T cell receptor beta chains in this list originate from one sample, sequenced in a study of T cell responses to AZD1222 COVID-19 vaccine. Libraries were prepared by immunoSEQ multiplex PCR; TCRdb keeps only in-frame clonotypes and omits some of them. The table includes roughly 140,000 clones, approximately 94% detected once. The sample consisted of peripheral blood, taken on day 0 of AZD1222 vaccination. Receptors were obtained from an adult in good health.

The CDR3 is CASSIAGQFNEKLFF. The DNA for the CDR3 is TGTGCCAGTAGTATAGCAGGGCAGTTTAATGAAAAACTGTTTTTT. This rearrangement joins TRBV19 to TRBJ1-4; tentatively, D is TRBD1 (5 bases). The germline V gene encodes CDR1 LNHDA and CDR2 SQIVND (reference sequence). CDR3 size: 15 residues. Trimming pared 1 base from V and 4 bases from J, leaving 10 bases between.

This clone showed up just once. V gene TRBV4-1 combines with J gene TRBJ1-2; 7 bases are a match to TRBD1. Unmatched junction bases numbered 12, after V lost 3 bases and J lost 5 bases. CDR1 and CDR2 (germline): MGHRA, YSYEKL. This CDR3 has 16 residues. In nucleotides, the CDR3 is TGCGCCAGCAGCCATTTGGAGACAGGGCTCTCTTATGGCTACACCTTC. It is translated as CASSHLETGLSYGYTF.